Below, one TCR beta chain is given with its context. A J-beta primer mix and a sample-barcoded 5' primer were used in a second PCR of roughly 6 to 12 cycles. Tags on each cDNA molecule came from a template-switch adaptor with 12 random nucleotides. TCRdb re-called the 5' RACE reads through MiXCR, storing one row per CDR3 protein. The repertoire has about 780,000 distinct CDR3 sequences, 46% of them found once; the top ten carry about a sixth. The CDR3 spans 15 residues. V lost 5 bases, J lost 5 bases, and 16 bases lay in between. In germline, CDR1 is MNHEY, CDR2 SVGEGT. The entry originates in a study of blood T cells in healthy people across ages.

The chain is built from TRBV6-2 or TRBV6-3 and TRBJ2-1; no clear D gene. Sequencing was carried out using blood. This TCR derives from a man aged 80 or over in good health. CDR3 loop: CASSRLGQENNEQFF. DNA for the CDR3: TGTGCCAGCAGTCGCCTCGGGCAGGAAAACAATGAGCAGTTCTTC.